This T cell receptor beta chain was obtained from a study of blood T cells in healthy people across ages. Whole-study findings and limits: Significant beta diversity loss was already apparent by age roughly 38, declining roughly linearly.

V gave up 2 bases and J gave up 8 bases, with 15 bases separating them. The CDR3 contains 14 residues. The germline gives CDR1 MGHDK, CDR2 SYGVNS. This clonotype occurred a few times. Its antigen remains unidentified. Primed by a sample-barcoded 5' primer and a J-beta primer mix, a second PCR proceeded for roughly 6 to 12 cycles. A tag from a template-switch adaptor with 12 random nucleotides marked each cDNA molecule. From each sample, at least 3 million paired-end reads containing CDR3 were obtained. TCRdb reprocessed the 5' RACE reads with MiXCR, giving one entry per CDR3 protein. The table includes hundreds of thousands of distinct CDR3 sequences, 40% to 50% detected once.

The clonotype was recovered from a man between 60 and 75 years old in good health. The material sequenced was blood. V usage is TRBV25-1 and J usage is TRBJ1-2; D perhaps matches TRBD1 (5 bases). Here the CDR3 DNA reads TGTGCCAGCAGTGAACCAGGGCAGGCTCTCGGCTACACCTTC. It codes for CASSEPGQALGYTF.